This TCR beta chain was recovered during a study of cytomegalovirus exposure and HLA in healthy donors. Study findings and constraints: It was in a later analysis that TCR association rates were seen to vary by HLA locus, highest for DRB1 and lowest for HLA-C. Excluded were some V segments that proved indistinguishable, including TRBV6-2 and TRBV6-3. Previous analysis showed most TCR beta V segments were productive about 87% or about 30% of the time. An analysis that was carried out later associated about 17,000 TCR beta sequences with HLA alleles at 0.05 false discovery rate.

The PCR used 60 Vbeta and 13 Jbeta primers. The data were produced by immunoSEQ multiplex PCR, yet TCRdb's version contains in-frame clones alone and is incomplete. The sample has around 170,000 clones; 70% to 85% are singletons. In this sample, this clone turned up a few times. Its antigen is unidentified. Deletions cut 4 bases from V and 2 bases from J, with 19 bases between. Germline values: CDR1 MNHNS, CDR2 SASEGT. The CDR3 is 17 amino acids. V is TRBV6-1 and J is TRBJ2-3, with D possibly being TRBD2 (5 bases). The sequencing sample was made of PBMCs. The clonotype comes from a woman aged 40 to 50 in good health and CMV-seronegative. The CDR3 DNA is TGTGCCAGCAGTGGGGCCCGCAGAGGGTCCCTCACAGATACGCAGTATTTT. It is translated as CASSGARRGSLTDTQYF.